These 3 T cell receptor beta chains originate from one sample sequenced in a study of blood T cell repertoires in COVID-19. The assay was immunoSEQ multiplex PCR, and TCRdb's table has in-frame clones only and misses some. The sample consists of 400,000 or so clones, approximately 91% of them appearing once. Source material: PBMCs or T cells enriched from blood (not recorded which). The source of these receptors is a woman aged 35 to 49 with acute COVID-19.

The CDR3 DNA sequence: TGTGCCACCAGTTGGGGGGGTTCTGGAAACACCATATATTTT. It encodes CATSWGGSGNTIYF. The chain employs TRBV15 and TRBJ1-3; D is perhaps TRBD1 (5 bases). The V end was cut by 6 bases, the J end by 1 base, with 10 bases between. Germline loops: CDR1 LNHNV, CDR2 YYDKDF (reference sequence). CDR3 size: 14 residues.

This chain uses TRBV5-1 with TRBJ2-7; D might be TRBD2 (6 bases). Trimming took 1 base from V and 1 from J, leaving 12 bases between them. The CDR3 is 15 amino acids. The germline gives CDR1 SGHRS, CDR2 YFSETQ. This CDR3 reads CASSLNGGGSYEQYF. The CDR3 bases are TGCGCCAGCAGCTTGAATGGGGGAGGATCCTACGAGCAGTACTTC. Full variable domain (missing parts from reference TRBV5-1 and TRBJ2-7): KAGVTQTPRYLIKTRGQQVTLSCSPISGHRSVSWYQQTPGQGLQFLFEYFSETQRNKGNFPGRFSGRQFSNSRSEMNVSTLELGDSALYLCASSLNGGGSYEQYFGPGTRLTVT.

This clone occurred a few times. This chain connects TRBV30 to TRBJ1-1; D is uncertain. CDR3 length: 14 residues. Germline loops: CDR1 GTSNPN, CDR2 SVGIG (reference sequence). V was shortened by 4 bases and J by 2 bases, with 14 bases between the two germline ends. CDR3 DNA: TGTGCCTGGAATCTCGCCAGGCCAAACACTGAAGCTTTCTTT. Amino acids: CAWNLARPNTEAFF.